This TCR beta chain was found in a study of T-cell reconstitution after alpha-beta-depleted transplantation in children. This CDR3 spans 14 amino acids. V was clipped by 7 bases and J by 4 bases; unmatched bases: 6. CDR1 is MNHNS, CDR2 SASEGT, per germline. Unique molecular identifiers were incorporated during preparation of the TCRbeta library. TCRdb recomputed calls from the PCR reads with MiXCR, one row per CDR3 protein. The data contain hundreds of thousands of distinct CDR3 sequences, around 10% of them seen just once; the ten biggest clones take up 5% to 7%. This clonotype was observed a few times.

The gene calls are TRBV6-1 and TRBJ1-4, with 7 bases that match TRBD1. The sample here was PBMCs from the stem cell graft donor, taken from the stem cell graft. The receptor comes from a human donor who donated a stem cell graft to a child with acute lymphoblastic leukemia. In nucleotides, the CDR3 is TGTGCCAGCAACAGACAGGGAAATAATGAAAAACTGTTTTTT. It yields the protein CASNRQGNNEKLFF.